One and the same sample provided the 5 T cell receptor beta chains below, sequenced in a study of vaccination and CD4 T cells after COVID-19. Their recognized antigens are unknown. This sample's treatment: roughly 11-day PBMC culture with coronavirus spike peptide pools or control peptides (ViraFEST assay). It was before the COVID-19 pandemic (2011-2018) that the unexposed donor's CD4+ T cells were collected. Scientists ran DNA taken from cultured CD4+ T cells through the Oncomine TCR Beta short-read assay for sequencing. TCRdb independently ran MiXCR on the PCR reads; one entry per CDR3 protein. The sample contains 3,500 to 4,500 distinct CDR3 sequences, under 30% of which appear only once. Sample: CD4+ T cells from blood, cultured in vitro. The source is a human donor in good health.

This chain links TRBV20-1 with TRBJ2-1; D is unclear. The CDR3 loop spans 14 amino acids. V dropped 5 bases and J dropped 8 bases, with 19 bases sitting between them. Per germline, CDR1 DFQATT and CDR2 SNEGSKA (reference sequence). The CDR3: CSAVVGGRLDEQFF. CDR3 DNA: TGCAGTGCTGTGGTGGGCGGCCGGTTGGATGAGCAGTTCTTC.

This clonotype was observed a few times. The chain carries TRBV20-1 and TRBJ2-2; D unresolved. Trimming shortened V by 3 bases and J by 5 bases, and 10 bases separated the two germline ends. Germline V gene sequence: CDR1 DFQATT, CDR2 SNEGSKA (reference sequence). This CDR3 has 13 residues. CDR3 region: CSASMVGTGELFF. The CDR3 DNA follows: TGCAGTGCTAGTATGGTGGGGACCGGGGAGCTGTTTTTT.

This chain joins TRBV9 and TRBJ2-3; no clear D. The germline V gene has CDR1 SGDLS and CDR2 YYNGEE. V was trimmed by 4 bases and J by 5 bases, leaving 14 bases between them. This CDR3 spans 14 amino acids. CDR3 loop: CASSRSPRVDTQYF. CDR3 nucleotides: TGTGCCAGCAGCCGTAGCCCACGGGTAGATACGCAGTATTTT.

V gene TRBV20-1 combines with J gene TRBJ2-5; D uncertain. V lost 6 bases and J lost 0, with 8 bases in between. The CDR3 length is 12 residues. Germline assignment: CDR1 DFQATT and CDR2 SNEGSKA (reference sequence). The CDR3 sequence is CSASAHQETQYF. The CDR3, as DNA: TGCAGTGCCTCCGCCCACCAAGAGACCCAGTACTTC.

This clonotype was detected a few times. The rearrangement joins TRBV28 to TRBJ1-6, with D perhaps matching TRBD1 (6 bases). The CDR3 extends over 13 amino acids. V lost 8 bases and J 8 bases, leaving 13 bases between the germline ends. The germline V gene has CDR1 MDHEN and CDR2 SYDVKM. This chain's CDR3 is CASHRDGDSPLHF. CDR3 DNA sequence: TGTGCCAGCCACAGGGATGGAGATTCACCCCTCCACTTT.